These 24 T cell receptor beta chains were sequenced from one sample in a study of shared clonotypes between healthy human individuals. Libraries were prepared by immunoSEQ multiplex PCR; TCRdb keeps only in-frame clonotypes and omits some of them. Among about 2.1 million clones listed, about 92% were seen once. Only CD45RO-negative cells positively selected for CCR7 counted as naive CD8 cells, so terminally differentiated effector memory CD45RA+ cells were excluded. Sequenced material: naive CD8+ T cells from PBMCs. These receptors were obtained from a man between 18 and 29 years old in good health. Some clones in this sample may be carry-over from other donors' samples.

Here the CDR3 reads CASRPLGRVYNEQFF. The CDR3 DNA reads TGTGCCAGCAGACCCCTAGGAAGGGTCTACAATGAGCAGTTCTTC. This chain joins TRBV27 and TRBJ2-1; no clear D. CDR3 length equals 15 residues. V dropped 6 bases and J dropped 3 bases, with 15 bases sitting between them. Germline V gives CDR1 MNHEY, CDR2 SMNVEV (reference sequence).

This rearrangement joins TRBV7-8 to TRBJ1-2; D gene unclear. Trimming took off 0 bases at V and 4 bases at J, with 18 bases between the two ends. This CDR3 is built from 17 residues. Germline CDR1 SGHVS, CDR2 FQNEAQ. CDR3 region: CASSLALRAQTAYGYTF. Here the CDR3 DNA reads TGTGCCAGCAGCTTAGCGCTTCGGGCCCAAACAGCCTATGGCTACACCTTC.

This clone was picked up one time. The J gene is TRBJ2-5, the V gene TRBV11-1; the match to TRBD2 covers 7 bases. The germline CDR1 and CDR2 sequences are SGHAT and FQDESV (reference sequence). The trim removed 4 bases at V and 5 bases at J, leaving 4 bases unmatched. The CDR3 totals 13 residues. In DNA form, the CDR3 reads TGTGCCAGCAGCTCCCGGGGGGACGAGACCCAGTACTTC. This codes for CASSSRGDETQYF.

This sequence joins TRBV11-2 and TRBJ2-1, with a possible D match to TRBD2 (6 bases). Germline V gives CDR1 SGHAT, CDR2 FQNNGV. The germline V and J ends were trimmed by 1 base and 8 bases, with 15 bases remaining between them. The CDR3 has 15 residues. CDR3 residues: CASSLGLARRDEQFF. The DNA of the CDR3 is TGTGCCAGCAGCTTAGGCCTAGCGAGGAGAGATGAGCAGTTCTTC.

V and J are TRBV25-1 and TRBJ1-1; TRBD1 matches 8 bases. There are 13 residues in the CDR3. The junction had 9 bases not matched to a gene; V was cut back by 4 bases and J by 11 bases. The germline CDR1 and CDR2 sequences are MGHDK and SYGVNS. Written as DNA, the CDR3 is TGTGCCAGCAGTGGATCAGGGGGCGCGGCCGCTTTCTTT. Protein: CASSGSGGAAAFF.

CDR3 in DNA: TGTGCCAGCAGCGTAGGGGGACTAGCGGGGACCTACGAGCAGTACTTC. The encoded protein is CASSVGGLAGTYEQYF. V and J are TRBV9 and TRBJ2-7; 13 bases agree with TRBD2. The CDR3 is 16 amino acids. After removal of 0 bases from V and 2 bases from J, the junction contained 2 bases not matched to a gene. The germline V gene has CDR1 SGDLS and CDR2 YYNGEE.

The gene calls are TRBV28 and TRBJ2-1; 15 nucleotides agree with TRBD2. This CDR3 spans 17 amino acids. Germline trimming cut 3 bases from V and 10 bases from J; bases unmatched to any gene: 10. The V gene's germline CDR1 is MDHEN and CDR2 SYDVKM. Here the CDR3 DNA reads TGTGCCAGCAGTTTTTACGGACTAGCGGGAGGGCCGGGGGAGCAGTTCTTC. It encodes CASSFYGLAGGPGEQFF.

The rearrangement links TRBV9 to TRBJ2-7; D unresolved. This CDR3 is 11 amino acids long. Germline CDR1 SGDLS, CDR2 YYNGEE. V was cut by 4 bases and J by 2 bases, with 4 bases left in between. This chain's CDR3 is CASSSTYEQYF. The CDR3 DNA reads TGTGCCAGCAGCTCAACCTACGAGCAGTACTTC.

The V call is TRBV9, the J call TRBJ1-3, with TRBD1 identical over 9 bases. Germline-derived CDR1 and CDR2 are SGDLS and YYNGEE. This CDR3 region has 14 residues. V dropped 3 bases and J dropped 4; count of bases not matched to a gene: 2. For the CDR3, the DNA is TGTGCCAGCAGCGACAGGGGGCTCGGAAACACCATATATTTT. It specifies CASSDRGLGNTIYF.

The chain recombines TRBV4-3 with TRBJ2-7; 7 bases are shared with TRBD2. The CDR3 runs 15 residues. The trim removed 1 base at V and 5 bases at J, leaving 8 bases unmatched. Germline V gives CDR1 LGHNA, CDR2 YSLEER. The CDR3 DNA follows: TGCGCCAGCAGCCAAGGACCCCGGGCGGGAGACGAGCAGTACTTC. Residues: CASSQGPRAGDEQYF.

In its sample, this clone was seen once. V and J are TRBV27 and TRBJ2-7; 9 bases agree with TRBD2. V was clipped by 5 bases and J by 7 bases; unmatched bases: 15. The CDR3 spans 16 residues. Germline loops: CDR1 MNHEY, CDR2 SMNVEV (reference sequence). This chain's CDR3 is CASSPAGAGGPGEQYF. In DNA, the CDR3 is TGTGCCAGCAGTCCCGCGGGGGCGGGAGGGCCGGGAGAGCAGTACTTC.

The table lists this clone with a count of one. The chain employs TRBV27 and TRBJ2-7, with TRBD2 matching over 7 bases. Germline loops: CDR1 MNHEY, CDR2 SMNVEV (reference sequence). Trimming took 5 bases from V and 2 from J; bases not matched to a gene: 12. The CDR3 is 16 amino acids. CDR3 residues: CASSITLAEHTYEQYF. In nucleotides, the CDR3 is TGTGCCAGCAGTATAACGCTAGCGGAGCATACCTACGAGCAGTACTTC.

The J gene is TRBJ1-3, the V gene TRBV28; D possibly corresponds to TRBD1 (5 bases). V shed 3 bases and J shed 4 bases, with 10 bases lying between them. CDR1 MDHEN and CDR2 SYDVKM come from the germline V gene. This CDR3 has 14 amino acids. This CDR3 is CASSFPGPGNTIYF. CDR3 coding DNA: TGTGCCAGCAGTTTTCCAGGGCCAGGAAACACCATATATTTT.

This chain connects TRBV11-1 to TRBJ1-1; D remains ambiguous. CDR3 size: 16 residues. Trimming stripped 0 bases from V and 1 base from J, with 12 bases between. Per the germline V gene, CDR1 is SGHAT and CDR2 is FQDESV (reference sequence). The DNA for the CDR3 is TGTGCCAGCAGCTTAGCGAGGGTCAGTAAGAACACTGAAGCTTTCTTT. Protein product: CASSLARVSKNTEAFF.

As for this clone: No DNA is shown, since the ends of the CDR3 on it are uncertain; the CDR3 is the one TCRdb lists. The CDR3 sequence is CASSFAAGALRYEYF. The chain employs TRBV5-6 and TRBJ2-7; TRBD2, the table's D call, was not compared with the DNA. Termini included, the CDR3 measures 15 amino acids. Germline CDR1 and CDR2: SGHDT and YYEEEE.

The gene calls are TRBV11-2 and TRBJ2-5; 12 bases fit TRBD1. V was clipped by 1 base and J by 5 bases; unmatched bases: 5. Germline loops: CDR1 SGHAT, CDR2 FQNNGV. The CDR3 is 16 residues long. The CDR3 spells CASSLVGTGGLETQYF. The CDR3 DNA reads as TGTGCCAGCAGCTTAGTCGGGACAGGGGGCTTGGAGACCCAGTACTTC.

This clone was detected only once. CDR3 loop: CSVEEGTGTESGNTIYF. In DNA, the CDR3 is TGCAGCGTTGAAGAAGGGACCGGGACGGAGTCTGGAAACACCATATATTTT. The V gene is TRBV29-1, the J gene TRBJ1-3, with D tentatively TRBD1 (5 bases). Between the trimmed V and J ends, which lost 0 bases and 1 base, there was a span of 16 bases. CDR3 length: 17 amino acids. Germline CDR1 is SQVTM and CDR2 is ANQGSEA. The full variable domain, rest sourced from reference TRBV29-1 and TRBJ1-3, is SAVISQKPSRDICQRGTSLTIQCQVDSQVTMMFWYRQQPGQSLTLIATANQGSEATYESGFVIDKFPISRPNLTFSTLTVSNMSPEDSSIYLCSVEEGTGTESGNTIYFGEGSWLTVV.

The rearrangement joins TRBV4-1 to TRBJ2-7, with a tentative D call TRBD2 (6 bases). This CDR3 comprises 13 residues. Per the germline V gene, CDR1 is MGHRA and CDR2 is YSYEKL. Trimming removed 3 bases from V and 6 bases from J, with 12 bases in between. The CDR3 bases are TGCGCCAGCAGCCACGATTGGGAGGCCGAGCAGTACTTC. It translates to CASSHDWEAEQYF.

The chain joins TRBV4-1 to TRBJ2-7; no definite D call. This CDR3 has 14 residues. Germline V gene data show CDR1 as MGHRA and CDR2 as YSYEKL. Between the trimmed V and J ends, which lost 4 bases and 0 bases, there was a span of 10 bases. Here the CDR3 reads CASSLDQYSYEQYF. The CDR3 bases are TGCGCCAGCAGCCTCGATCAGTACTCCTACGAGCAGTACTTC.

This chain uses TRBV6-5 with TRBJ1-2; no clear D. The CDR3 extends over 12 amino acids. Looked up from germline, CDR1 is MNHEY and CDR2 is SVGAGI. Trimming cost V 3 bases and J 5 bases, with 7 bases left between them. The CDR3 loop reads CASSYPGYGYTF. As DNA, the CDR3 is TGTGCCAGCAGTTATCCGGGTTATGGCTACACCTTC.

The rearrangement links TRBV14 to TRBJ1-1, with D uncertain. Germline loops: CDR1 SGHDN, CDR2 FVKESK. V lost 4 bases and J lost 8, with 17 bases in between. The CDR3 has 14 residues. CDR3 nucleotide sequence: TGTGCCAGCAGCCCCCCAAGCGGGGTTTACGAAGCTTTCTTT. Its protein is CASSPPSGVYEAFF. Full variable domain (rest looked up from reference TRBV14 and TRBJ1-1): EAGVTQFPSHSVIEKGQTVTLRCDPISGHDNLYWYRRVMGKEIKFLLHFVKESKQDESGMPNNRFLAERTGGTYSTLKVQPAELEDSGVYFCASSPPSGVYEAFFGQGTRLTVV.

This clone was counted once. Other nucleotide sequences from this sample produce the same CDR3. The chain employs TRBV27 and TRBJ2-2; D is ambiguous. This CDR3 spans 16 amino acids. From germline, CDR1 is MNHEY and CDR2 SMNVEV (reference sequence). Trimming stripped 0 bases from V and 0 bases from J, with 8 bases between. CDR3 DNA sequence: TGTGCCAGCAGTTTATCGCCTGGCGCGAACACCGGGGAGCTGTTTTTT. It specifies CASSLSPGANTGELFF.

The chain couples TRBV28 to TRBJ2-2; 8 nucleotides line up with TRBD1. Per the germline V gene, CDR1 is MDHEN and CDR2 is SYDVKM. After removal of 4 bases from V and 1 base from J, the junction contained 5 bases not matched to a gene. The CDR3 is 16 amino acids. The CDR3 here is CASSSRDRLNTGELFF. The CDR3 DNA reads TGTGCCAGCAGTTCCCGGGACAGGTTGAACACCGGGGAGCTGTTTTTT.

The gene calls are TRBV4-3 and TRBJ2-3; 8 nucleotides align to TRBD1. Germline CDR1 and CDR2: LGHNA and YSLEER. V gave up 4 bases and J gave up 6 bases; unmatched junction bases: 9. The CDR3 covers 15 residues. CDR3 sequence (DNA): TGCGCCAGCAGCCTCTCGGGGGCAGGGGGCGATACGCAGTATTTT. Its translation: CASSLSGAGGDTQYF.